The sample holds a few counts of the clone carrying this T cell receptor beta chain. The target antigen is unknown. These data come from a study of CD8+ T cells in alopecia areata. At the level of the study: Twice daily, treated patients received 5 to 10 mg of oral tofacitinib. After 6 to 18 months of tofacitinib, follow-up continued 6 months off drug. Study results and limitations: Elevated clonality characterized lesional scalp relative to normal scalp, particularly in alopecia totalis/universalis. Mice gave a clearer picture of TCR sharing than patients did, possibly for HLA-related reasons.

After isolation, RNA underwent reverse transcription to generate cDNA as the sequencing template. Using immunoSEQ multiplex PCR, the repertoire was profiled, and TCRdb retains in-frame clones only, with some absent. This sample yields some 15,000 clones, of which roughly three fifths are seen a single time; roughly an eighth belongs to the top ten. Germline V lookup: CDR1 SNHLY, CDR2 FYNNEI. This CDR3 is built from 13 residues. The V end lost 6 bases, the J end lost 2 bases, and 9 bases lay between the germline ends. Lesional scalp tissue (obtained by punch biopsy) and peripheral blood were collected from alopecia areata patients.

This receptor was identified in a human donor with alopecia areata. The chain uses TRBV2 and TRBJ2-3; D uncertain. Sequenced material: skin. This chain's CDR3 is CASSRPFTDTQYF. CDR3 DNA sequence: TGTGCCAGCAGCCGACCCTTCACAGATACGCAGTATTTT.